This entry concerns a single T cell receptor (beta chain). These data come from a study of cytomegalovirus exposure and HLA in healthy donors. At the level of the study: Around 85 million unique TCRs from HLA-typed donors were held in an early data release.

V was clipped by 8 bases and J by 10 bases; unmatched bases: 9. The CDR3 contains 13 residues. Looked up from germline, CDR1 is SNHLY and CDR2 is FYNNEI. In the PCR, 60 Vbeta and 13 Jbeta primers were used. Data came from immunoSEQ multiplex PCR; TCRdb stores just in-frame clones and leaves some out. In the table there are some 170,000 clones, 75% to 85% of which are singletons. The chain is built from TRBV2 and TRBJ2-1; TRBD2 aligns across 9 bases. Sequencing input: PBMCs. This sequence originates from a woman in her late teens or twenties in good health and CMV-seronegative. DNA of the CDR3: TGTGCCAGCGGCAGGCGGGAGGGGAGGGAGCAGTTCTTC. Translation gives CASGRREGREQFF.